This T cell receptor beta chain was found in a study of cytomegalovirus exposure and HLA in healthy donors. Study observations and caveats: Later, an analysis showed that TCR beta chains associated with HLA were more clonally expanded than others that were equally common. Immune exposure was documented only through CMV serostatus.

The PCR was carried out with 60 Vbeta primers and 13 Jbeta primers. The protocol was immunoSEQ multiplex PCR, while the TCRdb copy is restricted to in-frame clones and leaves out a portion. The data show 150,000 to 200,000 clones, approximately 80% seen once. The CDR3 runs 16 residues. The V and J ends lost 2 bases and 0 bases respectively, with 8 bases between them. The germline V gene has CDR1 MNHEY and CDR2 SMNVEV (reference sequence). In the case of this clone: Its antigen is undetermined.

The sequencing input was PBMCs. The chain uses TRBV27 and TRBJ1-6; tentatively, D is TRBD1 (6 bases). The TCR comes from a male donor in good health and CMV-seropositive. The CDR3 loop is CASSLLQGSYNSPLHF. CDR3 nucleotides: TGTGCCAGCAGTTTACTACAGGGCTCCTATAATTCACCCCTCCACTTT.